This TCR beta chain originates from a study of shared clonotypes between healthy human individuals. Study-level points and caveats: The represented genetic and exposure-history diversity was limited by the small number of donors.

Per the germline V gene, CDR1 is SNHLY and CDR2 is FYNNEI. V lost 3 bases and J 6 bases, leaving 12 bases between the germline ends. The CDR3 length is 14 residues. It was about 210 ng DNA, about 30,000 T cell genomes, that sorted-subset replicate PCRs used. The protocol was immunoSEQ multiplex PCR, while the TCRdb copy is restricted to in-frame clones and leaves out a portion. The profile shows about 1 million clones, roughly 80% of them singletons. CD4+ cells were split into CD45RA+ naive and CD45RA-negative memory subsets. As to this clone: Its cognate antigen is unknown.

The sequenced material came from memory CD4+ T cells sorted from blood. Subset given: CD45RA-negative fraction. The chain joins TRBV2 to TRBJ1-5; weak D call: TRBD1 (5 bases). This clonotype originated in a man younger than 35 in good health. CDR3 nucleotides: TGTGCCAGCAGTGACGGCGGGGGATTTCAGCCCCAGCATTTT. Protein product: CASSDGGGFQPQHF.